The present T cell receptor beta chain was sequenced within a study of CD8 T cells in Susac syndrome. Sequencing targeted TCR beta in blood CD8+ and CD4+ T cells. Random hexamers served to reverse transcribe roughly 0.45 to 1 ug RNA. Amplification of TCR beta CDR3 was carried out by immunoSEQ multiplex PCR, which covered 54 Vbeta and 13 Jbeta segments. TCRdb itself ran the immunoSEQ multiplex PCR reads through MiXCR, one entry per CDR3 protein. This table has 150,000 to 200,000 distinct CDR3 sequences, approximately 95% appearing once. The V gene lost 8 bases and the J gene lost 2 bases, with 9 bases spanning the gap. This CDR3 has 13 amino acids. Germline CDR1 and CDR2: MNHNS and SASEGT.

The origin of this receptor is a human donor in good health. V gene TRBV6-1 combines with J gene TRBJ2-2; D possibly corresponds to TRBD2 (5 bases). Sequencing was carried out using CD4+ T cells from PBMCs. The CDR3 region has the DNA TGTGCCAGCGGAGGCCTAAACACCGGGGAGCTGTTTTTT. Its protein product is CASGGLNTGELFF.